This TCR beta chain was observed in a study of CD8+ T cells in alopecia areata. General study points: Scalp samples also yield sequences of resident alphabeta T cells from normal skin.

Germline CDR1 and CDR2: KGHSH and LQKENI. V lost 3 bases and J 2 bases, leaving 6 bases between the germline ends. This CDR3 is 13 amino acids long. As to this clone: Its antigen is not identified.

Lesional scalp tissue (obtained by punch biopsy) and peripheral blood were collected from alopecia areata patients. CD4+ and CD8+ T cells were sorted from PBMCs. Extraction and reverse transcription of RNA yielded cDNA as the sequencing template. Libraries were prepared by immunoSEQ multiplex PCR; TCRdb keeps only in-frame clonotypes and omits some of them. The table lists roughly 150,000 clones, 45% to 60% of them singletons. The J gene is TRBJ2-3, the V gene TRBV18; TRBD1 is a possible D gene (6 bases). The material sequenced was CD8+ T cells sorted from blood, taken at week 0. This TCR derives from a human donor with alopecia areata. The CDR3 DNA is TGTGCCAGCTCACCGGGGGCCACAGATACGCAGTATTTT. Translating it yields CASSPGATDTQYF.